This T cell receptor (beta chain) was retrieved from a study of control samples from healthy donors and cancer patients (dated by TCRdb to about 2020). Receptor amplification or capture employed the immunoSEQ multiplex PCR assay. Here the immuneACCESS table is served through TCRdb, limited to in-frame sequences with V and J called. Missing clones are a known gap in these copies; in checked studies unresolved V genes cover under half, and the rest lacks a known reason. The sample table lists tens of thousands of clones, more than 70% of them with a count of one. The ten largest make up about 1.4% of the sample. V lost 6 bases and J lost 1 base; the stretch between them is 19 bases long. For CDR1 and CDR2, the germline V gene (reference sequence) lists SGHNT and YYREEE. The CDR3 has 16 amino acids, counting the end cysteine and phenylalanine. Only the CDR3 DNA is retained, 48 bases long and in frame from the first base.

The table lists this clone with a count of one. Its antigen is currently not known. No base qualities exist here, and no much larger clone lies one base off it. This receptor was taken from a man aged 40-50 years with colorectal cancer. The specimen was PBMCs. The V and J segments used are TRBV5-4 and TRBJ2-5; the D gene is possibly TRBD2, with 6 bases matching. The nucleotide sequence reads TGTGCCAGCACTCCACGGGACTCCCGGCTCCAAGAGACCCAGTACTTC. Its protein reads: CASTPRDSRLQETQYF. Here the CDR3 is joined to the reference TRBV5-4 and TRBJ2-5 genes, and the full variable domain is: ETGVTQSPTHLIKTRGQQVTLRCSSQSGHNTVSWYQQALGQGPQFIFQYYREEENGRGNFPPRFSGLQFPNYSSELNVNALELDDSALYLCASTPRDSRLQETQYFGPGTRLLVL.